This T cell receptor (beta chain) was identified in a study of cytomegalovirus exposure and HLA in healthy donors. The PCR contained 60 Vbeta and 13 Jbeta primers. The method was immunoSEQ multiplex PCR; TCRdb's version includes in-frame clones alone and lacks a portion of them. The table lists about 150,000 clones, roughly 80% of them singletons. In nominal health when sampled, donors likely had unrecorded immune exposures nonetheless. The germline V gene has CDR1 MNHNS and CDR2 SASEGT. V gave up 2 bases and J gave up 7 bases, with 9 bases separating them. The length of the CDR3 is 13 residues. The sequence was obtained from a man aged 40-49 years in good health and CMV-seropositive. Specimen: PBMCs. The chain employs TRBV6-1 and TRBJ2-1, with D possibly TRBD1 on 5 matching bases. The CDR3 DNA is TGTGCCAGCAGTGAAATGGACAAGAATGAGCAGTTCTTC. Protein: CASSEMDKNEQFF.